The text below deals with one TCR beta chain. One end of the junction is discordant with germline, which a read error may explain. Different DNA sequences within this sample yield the same CDR3. Assay used: immunoSEQ multiplex PCR; TCRdb lists only in-frame clones, some missing. The table lists tens of thousands of clones, around 85% of them singletons. In germline, CDR1 is SNHLY, CDR2 FYNNEI. The CDR3 is 13 amino acids. This specimen comes from a study of OX40 agonist ivuxolimab in advanced cancers. The sample was CD4+ or CD8+ T cells sorted from blood, taken in a trial of the OX40 agonist ivuxolimab. The chain uses TRBV2 and TRBJ2-7; D call uncertain. This sequence was found in an adult with an advanced solid tumor such as melanoma, head and neck, liver or kidney cancer. This CDR3 is CASRPSPSYEQYF. The CDR3 DNA is TGTGCCAGCCGTCCAAGCCCTTCCTACGAGCAGTACTTT.